This entry concerns a single T cell receptor beta chain. Its antigen is undetermined. These data originate in a study of radiotherapy plus CTLA-4 blockade in lung cancer. Findings of the study overall: Following radiotherapy plus ipilimumab, tumor-derived TCR clones expanded in the blood.

Generated by immunoSEQ multiplex PCR, the TCRdb table keeps only in-frame clones and is missing some. The sample lists roughly 85,000 clones, more than 85% occurring once. V was cut by 3 bases and J by 7 bases, with 10 bases left in between. The CDR3 loop spans 12 amino acids. Germline V gene data show CDR1 as SGHTA and CDR2 as FQGNSA. The sample in question was peripheral blood, obtained from a patient treated with radiotherapy plus ipilimumab. The chain joins TRBV7-2 to TRBJ2-7; tentative D call: TRBD2 (5 bases). The TCR sequence derives from a human donor with non-small cell lung cancer that progressed on radiotherapy plus ipilimumab. Written as DNA, the CDR3 is TGTGCCAGCAGCTTTTTCGGGAAAGAGCAGTACTTC. Its protein is CASSFFGKEQYF.